One sample yielded the 15 T cell receptor beta chains listed below, sequenced in a study of OX40 agonist ivuxolimab in advanced cancers. Here immunoSEQ multiplex PCR was the method, and the copy in TCRdb shows in-frame clones only, minus some. The repertoire holds tens of thousands of clones, just over 90% seen once, with 4% to 5.5% in the top ten. The specimen comprised CD4+ or CD8+ T cells sorted from blood, sampled in a trial of the OX40 agonist ivuxolimab. These receptors all come from an adult with an advanced solid tumor such as melanoma, head and neck, liver or kidney cancer.

The chain couples TRBV6-6 to TRBJ2-7; 8 nucleotides align to TRBD1. The CDR3 is 15 amino acids. Germline V CDR1 and CDR2: MNHNY, SVGAGI (reference sequence). V lost 4 bases to trimming and J lost 3 bases; unmatched junction nucleotides: 8. The CDR3 region is CASSSPTGVNYEQYF. The CDR3 nucleotides are TGTGCCAGCAGTTCCCCGACAGGGGTCAACTACGAGCAGTACTTC.

The chain joins TRBV4-3 to TRBJ2-7, with 8 bases lining up with TRBD2. The CDR3 extends over 20 amino acids. CDR1 is LGHNA, CDR2 YSLEER, per germline. Trimming cost V 0 bases and J 0 bases; bases outside gene matches: 16. CDR3 DNA sequence: TGCGCCAGCAGCCAAGATCGGGGGGTAGGGGCGGGAGGCTTCTCCTACGAGCAGTACTTC. As protein: CASSQDRGVGAGGFSYEQYF.

The chain links TRBV6-1 to TRBJ2-5, with TRBD2 matching 7 bases. This CDR3 has 15 amino acids. Germline V gene lookup returns CDR1 MNHNS and CDR2 SASEGT. The trim removed 10 bases at V and 4 bases at J, leaving 15 bases unmatched. The CDR3 bases are TGTGCCACCGTACGCGGGAGAAGTTTCGGAGAGACCCAGTACTTC. This codes for CATVRGRSFGETQYF.

The J gene is TRBJ2-1, the V gene TRBV28; D not resolved. V was pared by 4 bases and J by 5 bases, with 3 bases between. The germline gives CDR1 MDHEN, CDR2 SYDVKM. The CDR3 sequence is 11 residues long. The CDR3 spells CASSYNNEQFF. Written as DNA, the CDR3 is TGTGCCAGCAGTTATAACAATGAGCAGTTCTTC.

J is TRBJ2-1 and V is TRBV5-1; 14 bases match TRBD2. V lost 5 bases and J lost 5; bases outside the gene matches: 12. The CDR3 has 18 residues. Germline CDR1 is SGHRS and CDR2 is YFSETQ. CDR3 DNA: TGCGCCAGCAGTTTCCAGACTAGCGGGAGGGCCCTCCACAATGAGCAGTTCTTC. Residues: CASSFQTSGRALHNEQFF.

On this clone: This sample also contains other DNA sequences that code for the same CDR3. The chain is built from TRBV29-1 and TRBJ1-3; D is perhaps TRBD1 (5 bases). CDR1 SQVTM and CDR2 ANQGSEA come from the germline V gene. Trimming cost V 6 bases and J 4 bases, with 10 bases left between them. The CDR3 extends over 12 amino acids. The DNA for the CDR3 is TGCAGCGTACAGGACTCCGGAAACACCATATATTTT. Translation gives CSVQDSGNTIYF.

The chain employs TRBV5-8 and TRBJ2-1; 13 nucleotides line up with TRBD2. The CDR3 covers 19 residues. Germline V CDR1 and CDR2: SGHTS, YDEGEE. V lost 4 bases to trimming and J lost 0 bases; unmatched junction nucleotides: 10. DNA of the CDR3: TGTGCCAGCAGCCGGGGACTAGCGGGACTCTTGAGCTCCTACAATGAGCAGTTCTTC. Translating it yields CASSRGLAGLLSSYNEQFF.

This clone has a single count. The genes are TRBV5-8 and TRBJ1-4, with a possible D match to TRBD1 (6 bases). There are 16 residues in the CDR3. Trimming stripped 0 bases from V and 5 bases from J, with 14 bases between. Germline CDR1 and CDR2: SGHTS and YDEGEE. In DNA form, the CDR3 reads TGTGCCAGCAGCTTGGATCCGGGGGCGAGCAATGAAAAACTGTTTTTT. As protein: CASSLDPGASNEKLFF.

The chain links TRBV5-1 to TRBJ2-5, with 11 bases lining up with TRBD2. There are 14 residues in the CDR3. CDR1 and CDR2 (germline): SGHRS, YFSETQ. J lost 4 bases, V lost 5 bases, and 4 bases had no gene match. CDR3 coding DNA: TGCGCCAGCAGACGAGGACTAGCGGGAGAGACCCAGTACTTC. Its translation: CASRRGLAGETQYF.

The rearrangement links TRBV4-3 to TRBJ2-7, with D unclear. The germline gives CDR1 LGHNA, CDR2 YSLEER. The CDR3 totals 13 residues. V lost 0 bases and J 0 bases, leaving 3 bases between the germline ends. The CDR3: CASSQELSYEQYF. In nucleotides, the CDR3 is TGCGCCAGCAGCCAAGAACTCTCCTACGAGCAGTACTTC.

The rearrangement joins TRBV5-1 to TRBJ2-5; 9 nucleotides match TRBD2. Germline lookup yields CDR1 SGHRS and CDR2 YFSETQ. The CDR3 sequence is 20 residues long. V gave up 3 bases and J gave up 4 bases; unmatched junction bases: 22. For the CDR3, the DNA is TGCGCCAGCAGCTACTCAGGACTAGCGACTAAACCCCTGGGGGGAGAGACCCAGTACTTC. This sequence encodes CASSYSGLATKPLGGETQYF.

This sequence joins TRBV29-1 and TRBJ2-1; D uncertain. Germline loops: CDR1 SQVTM, CDR2 ANQGSEA. The CDR3 is 13 residues long. V lost 4 bases and J lost 0, with 7 bases in between. The DNA of the CDR3 is TGCAGCGTTGCGTGGGGCTCCTACAATGAGCAGTTCTTC. This gives the protein CSVAWGSYNEQFF.

In its sample, this clone was seen once. The CDR3 sequence is CASSQRGQANGELFF. The DNA for the CDR3 is TGTGCCAGCAGCCAAAGGGGACAGGCGAACGGGGAGCTGTTTTTT. The rearrangement uses TRBV4-2 and TRBJ2-2; 8 bases align to TRBD1. Trimming took 2 bases from V and 7 from J; bases not matched to a gene: 6. The CDR3 sequence is 15 residues long. Germline loops: CDR1 LGHNA, CDR2 YNFKEQ.

This clone showed up just once. The chain joins TRBV6-5 to TRBJ1-6; tentative D call: TRBD1 (5 bases). CDR1 and CDR2 from the germline V gene are MNHEY and SVGAGI. The ends were cut back, 6 bases at V and 5 bases at J, with 11 bases in the middle. The CDR3 spans 14 residues. CDR3 loop: CASSTRRDNSPLHF. The CDR3 DNA follows: TGTGCCAGCAGCACACGCAGGGATAATTCACCCCTCCACTTT.

The V gene is TRBV7-2, the J gene TRBJ1-2; TRBD1 matches 8 bases. The germline V gene has CDR1 SGHTA and CDR2 FQGNSA. CDR3 length: 15 residues. J lost 6 bases, V lost 5 bases, and 11 bases had no gene match. The CDR3 DNA reads TGTGCCAGCAGCCCTCGGACAGGGACGGTTGATGGCTACACCTTC. The encoded protein is CASSPRTGTVDGYTF.